In its sample, the clone carrying this T cell receptor beta chain was seen a few times. What it recognizes is unknown. The CDR3 is made up of 12 amino acids. CDR1 and CDR2 from the germline V gene are SGHRS and YFSETQ. Trimming cost V 5 bases and J 1 base, with 7 bases left between them. An immunoSEQ assay, version v3.0, was performed at survey level. The method was immunoSEQ multiplex PCR; TCRdb's version includes in-frame clones alone and lacks a portion of them. Of approximately 26,000 clones in the sample, around 85% were seen once. The sample belongs to a study of long-term antiretroviral therapy in people with HIV. The study's findings and limits: Subsequent to ART, diversity was augmented yet persisted below that of transplant donor controls. Unavailable data included ART adherence, viral resistance and therapy changes (switches in treatment).

The TCR sequence derives from a man aged 40-49 years with HIV. The rearrangement links TRBV5-1 to TRBJ2-7; D unresolved. The sample consisted of unsorted PBMCs, taken 2.3 years after starting antiretroviral therapy. The DNA of the CDR3 is TGCGCCAGCAGAAGGGATTCCTACGAGCAGTACTTC. Translating it yields CASRRDSYEQYF.